This T cell receptor (beta chain) is from a study of blood T cell repertoires in COVID-19. The method was immunoSEQ multiplex PCR; TCRdb's version includes in-frame clones alone and lacks a portion of them. The data show 350,000 to 550,000 clones, roughly 91% seen once. Germline V gene lookup returns CDR1 LGHDT and CDR2 YNNKEL (reference sequence). The CDR3 sequence is 16 residues long. V lost 1 base, J lost 6 bases, and 2 bases stayed unmatched. The specimen sequenced was peripheral blood. The source is a woman in her 30s with acute or convalescent COVID-19. This rearrangement joins TRBV3-1 (or the pseudogene TRBV3-2) to TRBJ2-1; TRBD2 matches at 14 bases. CDR3 in DNA: TGTGCCAGCAGCCAAGGGACTAGCGGGGGGACCAATGAGCAGTTCTTC. Encoded protein: CASSQGTSGGTNEQFF.